The rows below give T cell receptor beta chains drawn from one sample of a study of blood T cells in healthy people across ages. TCRdb ran MiXCR on the 5' RACE reads and lists one entry per CDR3 protein. The sample carries about 1.8 million distinct CDR3 sequences, around half recorded once. Sample: blood. Receptors originate from a woman in her 40s in good health. The CDR3 runs from the conserved cysteine through the conserved F or W. The D gene is left open where the match is weak. The size of a clone is reported for some rows only, either as once, few or many, or as a class for expanded clones.

length	J	D	V	size	CDR3	DNA
16	TRBJ2-1	TRBD1	TRBV20-1	NA	CSARAINRGLNNEQFF	TGCAGTGCTAGGGCTATAAACAGGGGGTTAAACAATGAGCAGTTCTTC
13	TRBJ1-2	TRBD1	TRBV29-1	NA	CSAPGGGSEGYTF	TGCAGCGCCCCAGGGGGGGGGTCGGAGGGCTACACCTTC
12	TRBJ2-5	NA	TRBV2	NA	CASSEDWGTQYF	TGTGCCAGCAGTGAAGACTGGGGGACCCAGTACTTC
19	TRBJ2-6	TRBD1	TRBV5-5	NA	CASSVRPGTGISGANVLTF	TGTGCCAGCAGCGTCCGTCCCGGGACAGGCATCTCTGGGGCCAACGTCCTGACTTTC
15	TRBJ1-2	NA	TRBV2	few	CASSEGGSPYYGYTF	TGTGCCAGCAGTGAGGGTGGCAGTCCCTACTATGGCTACACCTTC
15	TRBJ2-7	NA	TRBV21-1	few	CASSRGGVPPYEQYF	TGTGCCAGCAGTCGAGGGGGCGTCCCTCCCTACGAGCAGTACTTC
14	TRBJ2-3	NA	TRBV7-2	NA	CASSRASVQDTQYF	TGTGCCAGCAGCAGAGCTAGCGTGCAAGATACGCAGTATTTT
14	TRBJ2-1	TRBD1	TRBV6-1	NA	CASSIPGQGREQFF	TGTGCCAGCAGTATCCCGGGACAGGGAAGGGAGCAGTTCTTC
18	TRBJ2-1	NA	TRBV7-2	few	CASSLDGLTTRSYNEQFF	TGTGCCAGCAGCTTAGACGGCCTGACGACCCGAAGCTACAATGAGCAGTTCTTC
14	TRBJ2-5	TRBD2	TRBV4-3	NA	CASSPRTSYNEQYF	TGCGCCAGCAGCCCTCGGACTAGCTACAATGAGCAGTACTTC
14	TRBJ2-3	NA	TRBV7-2	NA	CASRVGGYTDTQYF	TGTGCCAGCCGTGTGGGCGGATACACAGATACGCAGTATTTT
15	TRBJ2-5	NA	TRBV4-2	few	CASSQARGDQETQYF	TGTGCCAGCAGCCAAGCGAGGGGGGACCAAGAGACCCAGTACTTC
13	TRBJ2-7	NA	TRBV6-5	many	CASTPDGTYEQYF	TGTGCCAGCACTCCCGACGGAACCTACGAGCAGTACTTC
14	TRBJ1-2	NA	TRBV20-1	NA	CSARGGGPNYGYTF	TGCAGTGCTAGAGGGGGGGGCCCAAACTATGGCTACACCTTC
16	TRBJ1-1	NA	TRBV7-9	NA	CASSTTDRGANTEAFF	TGTGCCAGCAGCACTACCGACAGAGGCGCAAACACTGAAGCTTTCTTT
15	TRBJ2-5	NA	TRBV7-2	few	CASSPRLVVRETQYF	TGTGCCAGCAGCCCGAGACTAGTGGTTAGGGAGACCCAGTACTTC
18	TRBJ1-2	TRBD1	TRBV14	few	CASSQDVSWDDRGLGYTF	TGTGCCAGCAGCCAAGATGTGTCCTGGGACGACAGGGGGCTTGGCTACACCTTC
15	TRBJ1-1	NA	TRBV12-3/TRBV12-4	few	CASSLAGGGNTEAFF	TGTGCCAGCAGTTTAGCGGGCGGGGGGAACACTGAAGCTTTCTTT
15	TRBJ1-2	NA	TRBV4-2	NA	CASSDGTPRDYGYTF	TGTGCCAGCAGTGACGGGACCCCGAGGGACTATGGCTACACCTTC
15	TRBJ2-7	TRBD1	TRBV20-1	NA	CSARELGTGWYEQYF	TGCAGTGCTAGAGAATTGGGGACAGGGTGGTACGAGCAGTACTTC
14	TRBJ1-6	NA	TRBV20-1	NA	CSASKVQDNSPLHF	TGCAGTGCTAGTAAGGTACAGGATAATTCACCCCTCCACTTT
15	TRBJ2-7	NA	TRBV7-8	NA	CASSLGLGSSYEQYF	TGTGCCAGCAGCTTAGGATTGGGGAGCTCCTACGAGCAGTACTTC
13	TRBJ1-2	NA	TRBV20-1	NA	CSASPLLNYGYTF	TGCAGTGCCAGCCCTCTGCTAAACTATGGCTACACCTTC
15	TRBJ2-1	NA	TRBV9	NA	CASSERLDSYNEQFF	TGTGCCAGCAGCGAGCGACTAGATTCCTACAATGAGCAGTTCTTC
18	TRBJ1-5	NA	TRBV4-1	NA	CASSQEEGGGPFNQPQHF	TGCGCCAGCAGCCAAGAGGAGGGAGGGGGGCCATTCAATCAGCCCCAGCATTTT
17	TRBJ2-7	NA	TRBV6-2/TRBV6-3	NA	CASSYFIEKRSSYEQYF	TGTGCCAGCAGTTACTTTATCGAGAAGCGGAGCTCCTACGAGCAGTACTTC
15	TRBJ1-5	TRBD1	TRBV7-2	NA	CASSLDTGAGQPQHF	TGTGCCAGCAGCTTAGATACAGGGGCCGGTCAGCCCCAGCATTTT
16	TRBJ2-1	TRBD1	TRBV6-5	NA	CASSYSRRQGTNEQFF	TGTGCCAGCAGTTACTCGAGACGACAGGGTACCAATGAGCAGTTCTTC
14	TRBJ1-5	TRBD1	TRBV7-9	NA	CASSPDRAGRPQHF	TGTGCCAGCAGCCCGGACAGGGCCGGCCGGCCCCAGCATTTT
15	TRBJ2-1	NA	TRBV28	few	CASSPNPTVYNEQFF	TGTGCCAGCAGTCCCAATCCGACAGTCTACAATGAGCAGTTCTTC
13	TRBJ2-1	NA	TRBV24-1	NA	CATSDPRENEQFF	TGTGCCACCAGTGACCCCCGGGAGAATGAGCAGTTCTTC
13	TRBJ2-3	NA	TRBV13	NA	CASSSTPRDTQYF	TGTGCCAGCAGTTCCACTCCCAGAGATACGCAGTATTTT
15	TRBJ2-3	NA	TRBV12-3/TRBV12-4	NA	CASSWLRSGTDTQYF	TGTGCCAGCAGTTGGTTGAGAAGCGGCACAGATACGCAGTATTTT
15	TRBJ2-5	TRBD1	TRBV6-2/TRBV6-3	few	CASSYLDRGQETQYF	TGTGCCAGCAGTTACCTCGACAGGGGACAAGAGACCCAGTACTTC
16	TRBJ2-7	NA	TRBV5-5	NA	CASSLRVGTLTYEQYF	TGTGCCAGCAGCCTCCGTGTTGGGACACTCACCTACGAGCAGTACTTC